A single TCR beta chain is shown here with its context. V lost 0 bases and J 5 bases, leaving 8 bases between the germline ends. Germline assignment: CDR1 SGDLS and CDR2 YYNGEE. The CDR3 spans 14 residues. The sample comes from a study of OX40 agonist ivuxolimab in advanced cancers. The method was immunoSEQ multiplex PCR; TCRdb's version includes in-frame clones alone and lacks a portion of them. This sample has 65,000 to 95,000 clones, with approximately 92% found just once. The TCR originated in an adult with an advanced solid tumor such as melanoma, head and neck, liver or kidney cancer. This material consisted of CD4+ or CD8+ T cells sorted from blood, taken in a trial of the OX40 agonist ivuxolimab. V gene TRBV9 combines with J gene TRBJ1-4; D uncertain. In nucleotides, the CDR3 is TGTGCCAGCAGCGTAGACAGTTTAAATGAAAAACTGTTTTTT. This sequence encodes CASSVDSLNEKLFF.